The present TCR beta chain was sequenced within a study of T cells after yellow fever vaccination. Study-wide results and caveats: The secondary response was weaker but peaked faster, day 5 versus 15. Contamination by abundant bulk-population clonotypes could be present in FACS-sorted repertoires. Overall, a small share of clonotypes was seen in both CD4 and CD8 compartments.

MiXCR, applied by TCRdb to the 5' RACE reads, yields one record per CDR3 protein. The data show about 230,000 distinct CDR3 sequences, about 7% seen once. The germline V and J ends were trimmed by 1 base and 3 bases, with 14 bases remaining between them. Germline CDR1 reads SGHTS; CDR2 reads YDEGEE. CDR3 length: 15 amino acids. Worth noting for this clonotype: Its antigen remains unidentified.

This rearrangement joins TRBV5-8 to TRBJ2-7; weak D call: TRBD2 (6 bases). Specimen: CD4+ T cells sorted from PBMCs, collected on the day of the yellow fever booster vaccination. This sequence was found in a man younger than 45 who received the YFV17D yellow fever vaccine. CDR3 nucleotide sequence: TGTGCCAGCAGCTTGACCCCAACTAGCTTCTACGAGCAGTACTTC. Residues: CASSLTPTSFYEQYF.